The rows below give T cell receptor beta chains drawn from one sample of a study of identical twins. TCRdb reanalysed the 5' RACE reads using MiXCR and keeps one entry per CDR3 protein. Among 1.5 million to 2 million distinct CDR3 sequences listed, around a third were seen once. Sequencing input: cord blood. The receptors stem from a newborn girl in good health. CDR3s include the opening cysteine and the closing phenylalanine or tryptophan. The D gene is left open where the match is weak.

d_gene: .; v_gene: TRBV20-1; j_gene: TRBJ1-6; CDR3aa: CSAIRVSSYNSPLHF
d_gene: .; v_gene: TRBV12-3/TRBV12-4; j_gene: TRBJ2-1; CDR3aa: CASSLYRSEQFF
d_gene: TRBD2; v_gene: TRBV4-2; j_gene: TRBJ2-7; CDR3aa: CASSPPGLAGSSYEQYF
d_gene: .; v_gene: TRBV18; j_gene: TRBJ1-1; CDR3aa: CASSPLGENTEAFF
d_gene: .; v_gene: TRBV29-1; j_gene: TRBJ2-1; CDR3aa: CSVEDRGLLYNEQFF
d_gene: TRBD2; v_gene: TRBV4-2; j_gene: TRBJ2-1; CDR3aa: CASSSREGLAYNEQFF
d_gene: .; v_gene: TRBV27; j_gene: TRBJ1-1; CDR3aa: CASSLAGLMNTEAFF
d_gene: TRBD2; v_gene: TRBV12-3/TRBV12-4; j_gene: TRBJ2-7; CDR3aa: CASSLREGHREQYF
d_gene: TRBD1; v_gene: TRBV20-1; j_gene: TRBJ2-5; CDR3aa: CSASDRVETQYF
d_gene: .; v_gene: TRBV12-3/TRBV12-4; j_gene: .; CDR3aa: CASSLNVGGPPVYNEQYF
d_gene: TRBD1; v_gene: TRBV11-2; j_gene: TRBJ1-5; CDR3aa: CASSLNGRGRNQPQHF
d_gene: .; v_gene: TRBV28; j_gene: TRBJ2-4; CDR3aa: CASLDYNKNIQYF
d_gene: .; v_gene: TRBV23-1; j_gene: TRBJ1-5; CDR3aa: CASTLRTPEHF
d_gene: .; v_gene: TRBV4-1; j_gene: TRBJ2-1; CDR3aa: CASSQGEGGGVTYNEQFF
d_gene: .; v_gene: TRBV3-1; j_gene: TRBJ1-4; CDR3aa: CAGGGLGGEKLFF
d_gene: .; v_gene: TRBV6-6; j_gene: TRBJ2-7; CDR3aa: CATSPLSYEQYF
d_gene: .; v_gene: TRBV5-1; j_gene: TRBJ2-5; CDR3aa: CASRSTREETQYF
d_gene: TRBD1; v_gene: TRBV5-1; j_gene: TRBJ2-5; CDR3aa: CASSLDRGLKETQYF
d_gene: TRBD1; v_gene: TRBV12-3/TRBV12-4; j_gene: TRBJ1-1; CDR3aa: CASSPDRGYEAFF
d_gene: .; v_gene: TRBV5-1; j_gene: TRBJ1-5; CDR3aa: CASSLGPKSDSNQPQHF
d_gene: .; v_gene: TRBV2; j_gene: TRBJ2-1; CDR3aa: CASTGDLNSEQFF
d_gene: .; v_gene: TRBV11-2; j_gene: TRBJ2-7; CDR3aa: CASSLARMYYEQYF
d_gene: .; v_gene: TRBV7-9; j_gene: TRBJ1-6; CDR3aa: CASTAQDRPNSPLHF
d_gene: TRBD2; v_gene: TRBV20-1; j_gene: TRBJ2-3; CDR3aa: CSPSLWASGKADTQYF
d_gene: TRBD2; v_gene: TRBV20-1; j_gene: TRBJ2-3; CDR3aa: CSARGGRWTDTQYF
d_gene: TRBD2; v_gene: TRBV27; j_gene: TRBJ2-3; CDR3aa: CASSLYPILKRTSGTDTQYF
d_gene: TRBD2; v_gene: TRBV9; j_gene: TRBJ2-5; CDR3aa: CASSRTGGIQETQYF